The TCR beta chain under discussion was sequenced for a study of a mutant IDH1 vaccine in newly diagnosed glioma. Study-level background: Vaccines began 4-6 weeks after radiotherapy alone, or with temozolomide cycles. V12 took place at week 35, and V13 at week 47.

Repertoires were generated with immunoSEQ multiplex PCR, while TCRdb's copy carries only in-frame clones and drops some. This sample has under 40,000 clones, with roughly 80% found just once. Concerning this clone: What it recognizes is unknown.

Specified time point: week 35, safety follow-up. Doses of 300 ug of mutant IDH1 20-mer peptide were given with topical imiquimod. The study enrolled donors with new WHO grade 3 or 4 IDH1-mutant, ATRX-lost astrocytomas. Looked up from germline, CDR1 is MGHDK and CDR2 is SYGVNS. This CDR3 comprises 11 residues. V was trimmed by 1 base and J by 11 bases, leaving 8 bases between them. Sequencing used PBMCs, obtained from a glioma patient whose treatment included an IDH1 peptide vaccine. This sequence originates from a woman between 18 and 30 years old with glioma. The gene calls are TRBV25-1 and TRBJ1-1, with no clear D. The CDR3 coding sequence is TGTGCCAGCAGTGAATGGTTTTGGGCTTTCTTT. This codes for CASSEWFWAFF.